The sequence of this T cell receptor (beta chain) was determined in a study of blood T cell repertoires in COVID-19. Across the study: Samples representing acute and convalescent COVID-19 were sourced from the United States, Italy and Spain. PBMCs, B-cell-depleted T cells, or T cells provided the cDNA or gDNA that made up the material.

Germline assignment: CDR1 SGHVS and CDR2 FQNEAQ. After removal of 5 bases from V and 12 bases from J, the junction contained 17 bases not matched to a gene. This CDR3 region has 17 residues. In the authors' methods: Estimates of nucleated cell counts were drawn from the amplification of reference gene primers. Sequencing used immunoSEQ multiplex PCR; TCRdb keeps in-frame clones, though not all of them. The DNA was the basis for D and trimming; V, J and clone size are from that table. The table includes approximately 110,000 clones, 70% to 85% detected once. The rearrangement joins TRBV7-8 to TRBJ2-1; 12 positions match TRBD2. The clonotype originates from a woman over 75 with active or convalescent COVID-19. Sequenced: peripheral blood. The CDR3 DNA sequence: TGTGCCAGCAGCCCTTGGACTAGCGGGGTTGTCCTAGGGGGGCAGTTCTTC. This codes for CASSPWTSGVVLGGQFF.